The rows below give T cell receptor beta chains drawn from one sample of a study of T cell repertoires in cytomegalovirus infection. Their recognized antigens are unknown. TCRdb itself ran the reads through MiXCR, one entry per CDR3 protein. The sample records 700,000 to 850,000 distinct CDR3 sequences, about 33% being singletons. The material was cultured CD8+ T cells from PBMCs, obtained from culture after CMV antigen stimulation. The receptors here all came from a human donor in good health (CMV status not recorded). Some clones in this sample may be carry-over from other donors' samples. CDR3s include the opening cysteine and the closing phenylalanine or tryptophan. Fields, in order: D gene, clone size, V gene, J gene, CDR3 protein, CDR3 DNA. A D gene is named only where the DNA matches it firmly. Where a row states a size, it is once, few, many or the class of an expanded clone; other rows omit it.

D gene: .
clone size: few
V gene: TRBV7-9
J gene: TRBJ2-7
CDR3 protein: CASSLTGSLASGEQYF
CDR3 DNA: TGTGCCAGCAGCTTGACAGGTTCTTTGGCTTCGGGGGAGCAGTACTTC

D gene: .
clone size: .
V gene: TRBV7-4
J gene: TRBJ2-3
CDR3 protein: CVSKWGGTDTQYF
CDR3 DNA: TGTGTCAGCAAGTGGGGCGGCACAGATACGCAGTATTTT

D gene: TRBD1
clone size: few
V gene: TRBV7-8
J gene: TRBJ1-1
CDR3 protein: CASSLARTGPNTEAFF
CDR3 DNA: TGTGCCAGCAGCTTAGCCCGGACAGGACCGAACACTGAAGCTTTCTTT

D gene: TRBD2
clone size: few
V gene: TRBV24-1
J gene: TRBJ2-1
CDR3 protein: CATSESSGASYNEQFF
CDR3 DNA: TGTGCCACCAGTGAATCTAGCGGGGCATCCTACAATGAGCAGTTCTTC

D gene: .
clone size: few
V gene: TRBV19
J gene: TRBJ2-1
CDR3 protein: CASLGTGRSYNEQFF
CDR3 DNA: TGTGCCAGCCTAGGGACGGGACGGTCCTACAATGAGCAGTTCTTC

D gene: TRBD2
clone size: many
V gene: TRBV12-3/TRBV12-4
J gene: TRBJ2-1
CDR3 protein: CASTRSLAGVRDEQFF
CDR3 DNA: TGTGCCAGCACCAGATCACTAGCGGGGGTGAGGGATGAGCAGTTCTTC

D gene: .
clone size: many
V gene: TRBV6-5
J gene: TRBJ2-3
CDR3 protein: CASSSGLSTDTQYF
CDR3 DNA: TGTGCCAGCAGTTCAGGTCTTTCCACAGATACGCAGTATTTT

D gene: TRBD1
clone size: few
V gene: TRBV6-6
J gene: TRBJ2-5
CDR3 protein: CASSYSNLVEGQGVQETQYF
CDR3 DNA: TGTGCCAGCAGTTACTCGAACCTAGTCGAAGGGCAGGGGGTACAAGAGACCCAGTACTTC

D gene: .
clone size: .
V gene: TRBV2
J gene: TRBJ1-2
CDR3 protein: CARTTDYGYTF
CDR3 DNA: TGTGCCCGGACGACAGACTATGGCTACACCTTC

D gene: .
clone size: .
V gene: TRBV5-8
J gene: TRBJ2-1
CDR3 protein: CASRKGLARNGQFF
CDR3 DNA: TGTGCCAGCAGGAAGGGACTCGCTAGGAATGGGCAGTTCTTC

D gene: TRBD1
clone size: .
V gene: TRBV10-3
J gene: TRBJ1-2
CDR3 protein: CAISEPGQGHYGYTF
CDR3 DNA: TGTGCCATCAGTGAGCCGGGACAGGGGCACTATGGCTACACCTTC

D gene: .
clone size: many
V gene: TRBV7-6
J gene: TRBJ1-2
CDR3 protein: CASSLEEGYGYTF
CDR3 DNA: TGTGCCAGCAGCTTAGAGGAGGGCTATGGCTACACCTTC

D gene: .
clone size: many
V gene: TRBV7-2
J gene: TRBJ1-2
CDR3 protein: CASSSWGGITNYGYTF
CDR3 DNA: TGTGCCAGCAGCTCATGGGGGGGTATCACTAACTATGGCTACACCTTC

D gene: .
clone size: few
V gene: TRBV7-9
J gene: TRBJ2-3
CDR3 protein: CASSPTGPDTQYF
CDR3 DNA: TGTGCCAGCAGCCCAACGGGGCCCGATACGCAGTATTTT

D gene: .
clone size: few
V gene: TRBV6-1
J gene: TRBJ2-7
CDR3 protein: CASWEAYEQYF
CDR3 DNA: TGTGCCAGCTGGGAAGCCTACGAGCAGTACTTC

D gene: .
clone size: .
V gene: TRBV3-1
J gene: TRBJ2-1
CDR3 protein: CASSQEGDKQFF
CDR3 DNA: TGTGCCAGCAGCCAAGAGGGGGATAAGCAGTTCTTC

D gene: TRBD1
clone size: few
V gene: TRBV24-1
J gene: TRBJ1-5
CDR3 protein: CATSQGFGNQPQHF
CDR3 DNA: TGTGCCACCTCACAGGGGTTTGGCAATCAGCCCCAGCATTTT

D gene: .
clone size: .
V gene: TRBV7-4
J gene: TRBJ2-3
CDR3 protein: CASSFLGREADTQYF
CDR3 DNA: TGTGCCAGCAGCTTTCTAGGAAGAGAGGCAGATACGCAGTATTTT

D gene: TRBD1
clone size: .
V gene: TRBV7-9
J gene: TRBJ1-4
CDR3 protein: CASSLEDRKEKLFF
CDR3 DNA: TGTGCCAGCAGCTTAGAGGACAGGAAAGAAAAACTGTTTTTT

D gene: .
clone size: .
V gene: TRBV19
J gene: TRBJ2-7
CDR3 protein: CASSFGPTYEQYF
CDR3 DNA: TGTGCCAGTAGCTTCGGGCCGACCTACGAGCAGTACTTC

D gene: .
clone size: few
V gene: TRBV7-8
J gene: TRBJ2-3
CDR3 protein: CASSLLGHGLTDTQYF
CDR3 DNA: TGTGCCAGCAGCTTACTGGGACACGGACTCACAGATACGCAGTATTTT

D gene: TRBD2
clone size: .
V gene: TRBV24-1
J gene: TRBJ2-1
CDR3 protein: CATSDTSGGPYNEQFF
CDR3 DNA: TGTGCCACCAGTGATACTAGCGGGGGCCCCTACAATGAGCAGTTCTTC

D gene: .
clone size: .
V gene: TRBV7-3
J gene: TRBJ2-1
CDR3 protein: CVSAPPGAVEQFF
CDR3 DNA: TGTGTCAGCGCCCCTCCGGGGGCCGTTGAGCAGTTCTTC